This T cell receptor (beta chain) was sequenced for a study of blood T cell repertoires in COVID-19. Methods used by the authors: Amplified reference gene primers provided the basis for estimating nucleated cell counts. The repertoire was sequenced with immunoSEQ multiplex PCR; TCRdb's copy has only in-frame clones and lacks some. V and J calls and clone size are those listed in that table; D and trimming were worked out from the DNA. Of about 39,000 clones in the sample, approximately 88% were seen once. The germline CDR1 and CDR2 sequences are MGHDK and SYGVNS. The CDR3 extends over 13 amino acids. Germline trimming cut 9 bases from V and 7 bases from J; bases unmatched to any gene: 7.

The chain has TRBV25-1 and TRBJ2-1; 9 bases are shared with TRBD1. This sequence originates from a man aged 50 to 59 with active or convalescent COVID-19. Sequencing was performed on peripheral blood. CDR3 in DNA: TGTGCCAGGACCGGGACAGGGCAGAATGAGCAGTTCTTC. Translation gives CARTGTGQNEQFF. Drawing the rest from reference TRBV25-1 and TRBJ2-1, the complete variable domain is EADIYQTPRYLVIGTGKKITLECSQTMGHDKMYWYQQDPGMELHLIHYSYGVNSTEKGDLSSESTVSRIRTEHFPLTLESARPSHTSQYLCARTGTGQNEQFFGPGTRLTVL.